This TCR beta chain was identified during a study of identical twins. V lost 9 bases and J lost 8, with 14 bases in between. Germline V gene data show CDR1 as SNHLY and CDR2 as FYNNEI. This CDR3 contains 12 residues. TCRdb called the 5' RACE reads again in MiXCR, with one record for every CDR3 protein. The table lists approximately 600,000 distinct CDR3 sequences, 7.5% to 10% of them singletons. The same data also contributed to another study, on yellow fever vaccine responses in identical twins.

Sequencing used PBMCs. The TCR originated in a woman aged 18-29 years in good health. The gene calls are TRBV2 and TRBJ2-1; D may correspond to TRBD1 or TRBD2 (6 bases each). The CDR3 region is CARRGVNYEQFF. CDR3 DNA sequence: TGTGCCAGGAGGGGGGTAAATTATGAGCAGTTCTTC.